What follows are 3 T cell receptor beta chains derived from one specimen sequenced in a study of T-cell reconstitution after alpha-beta-depleted transplantation in children. As it was prepared, the TCRbeta library received unique molecular identifiers. Via MiXCR, TCRdb re-called the PCR reads, giving one row per CDR3 protein. The data hold roughly 170,000 distinct CDR3 sequences, with approximately 6.6% observed a single time. The sequencing here drew on PBMCs from the stem cell graft donor, taken from the stem cell graft. The origin of the receptors is a human donor who donated a stem cell graft to a child with Wiskott-Aldrich syndrome.

Comments on this clonotype: A much larger clone differs by one base, so this may be a read error. CDR3 loop: CAIIGDTQYF. For the CDR3, the DNA is TGTGCCATCATAGGAGATACGCAGTATTTT. V is TRBV27 and J is TRBJ2-3; D unclear. This CDR3 has 10 amino acids. V lost 10 bases and J lost 5, with 7 bases in between. CDR1 is MNHEY and CDR2 is SMNVEV in the germline V gene (reference sequence).

This clonotype was seen many times. The chain links TRBV6-2 or TRBV6-3 to TRBJ2-1, with 7 bases identical to TRBD1. With V trimmed by 2 bases and J by 13 bases, 5 bases remained unmatched. CDR1 and CDR2 from the germline V gene are MNHEY and SVGEGT. The CDR3 contains 12 residues. DNA of the CDR3: TGTGCCAGCAGTTACAGGGACAGCGTACAGTTCTTC. This encodes CASSYRDSVQFF.

The chain has TRBV12-3 or TRBV12-4 and TRBJ1-2, with TRBD1 as a possible D gene (5 bases). This CDR3 is built from 17 residues. Deletions cut 1 base from V and 2 bases from J, with 17 bases between. The CDR3, as DNA: TGTGCCAGCAGTTTAGTTGGGGGGGTTGGTAGCAACTATGGCTACACCTTC. This encodes CASSLVGGVGSNYGYTF.